This TCR beta chain emerged from a study of T cell repertoires in ileal Crohn's disease. Findings and caveats of the study: All patients with clonality above 26.8% had endoscopic recurrence.

CDR3 size: 13 residues. Germline CDR1 reads SGHAT; CDR2 reads FQNNGV. Trimming took off 3 bases at V and 11 bases at J, with 16 bases between the two ends. Adults with ileal or ileocolonic Crohn's disease and an indication for resection were eligible. Sequencing used immunoSEQ multiplex PCR; TCRdb keeps in-frame clones, though not all of them. The sample includes about 6,500 clones, under 75% of them seen just once. Comments on this clone: Its antigen is currently unknown. The sample holds other DNA sequences that translate to the same CDR3.

This receptor was taken from an adult with Crohn's disease. The gene calls are TRBV11-2 and TRBJ1-2; D might be TRBD1 (6 bases). The sequenced sample was ileal tissue. The CDR3: CASSFRGARGYTF. In DNA, the CDR3 is TGTGCCAGCAGCTTCAGGGGCGCTCGGGGTTACACCTTC.